This T cell receptor beta chain emerged from a study of blood T cell repertoires in COVID-19. For the study at large: From the United States, Italy and Spain came samples of acute and convalescent COVID-19. PBMCs, B-cell-depleted T cells, or T cells were the source of the cDNA or gDNA that made up the material.

On this clone: The sample contains more than one DNA sequence encoding this CDR3.

Sequencing was performed with immunoSEQ multiplex PCR; in TCRdb, only in-frame clones are kept and a portion is missing. The profile shows around 63,000 clones, about 84% of them singletons. V was clipped by 0 bases and J by 4 bases, with 10 bases between them. The CDR3 consists of 13 residues. Germline V lookup: CDR1 GTSNPN, CDR2 SVGIG (reference sequence). The sequence was obtained from a man aged 55 to 70 with acute or convalescent COVID-19. V is TRBV30 and J is TRBJ2-7; D gene unclear. The specimen was peripheral blood. CDR3 sequence reads: CAWSVLRGYEQYF. CDR3 DNA sequence: TGTGCCTGGAGTGTATTAAGAGGATACGAGCAGTACTTC.